This T cell receptor beta chain was captured in a study of T cell changes during pregnancy in multiple sclerosis. The trim removed 2 bases at V and 7 bases at J, leaving 11 bases unmatched. CDR3 length equals 17 residues. CDR1 is MNHEY, CDR2 SMNVEV, per germline (reference sequence). TCRdb keeps only in-frame clones here, not all; method: immunoSEQ multiplex PCR. The sample has about 97,000 clones; 90% are singletons. The sequence derives from a female donor in good health, enrolled as a control in a pregnancy study. Sequenced material: peripheral blood, taken in the second trimester of pregnancy. The chain recombines TRBV27 with TRBJ2-2; TRBD1 matches 9 bases. Written as DNA, the CDR3 is TGTGCCAGCAGTTTAGCTGGCGGACAGGGGAGGATCGGGGAGCTGTTTTTT. This encodes CASSLAGGQGRIGELFF.